These T cell receptor beta chains were read from a single sample in a study of cytomegalovirus exposure and HLA in healthy donors. Some clones are missing from TCRdb's copy, which holds only in-frame ones; the method was immunoSEQ multiplex PCR. The sample carries approximately 190,000 clones, roughly 76% recorded once. Sequencing was done on a sample of PBMCs. These TCRs come from a man aged 35 to 55 in good health and CMV-seropositive. The CDR3 runs from the conserved cysteine through the conserved F or W. Each record gives: D gene, V gene, clone size, J gene, CDR3 protein, CDR3 DNA. The D gene is left open where the match is weak. Size is stated for part of the rows, as once, few or many counts, or as a class when the clone is expanded.

-,TRBV9,few,TRBJ2-5,CASSVEGRGVETQYF,TGTGCCAGCAGCGTAGAGGGTAGGGGCGTGGAGACCCAGTACTTC
TRBD1,TRBV6-5,-,TRBJ2-3,CASSLETGLTDTQYF,TGTGCCAGCAGTTTGGAGACAGGGCTAACAGATACGCAGTATTTT
TRBD1,TRBV7-8,-,TRBJ1-6,CASSRDRVGSPLHF,TGTGCCAGCAGCCGGGACAGGGTAGGATCACCCCTCCACTTT
TRBD1,TRBV5-1,once,TRBJ1-5,CASSLGDRGHQPQHF,TGCGCCAGCAGCTTGGGGGACAGGGGGCACCAGCCCCAGCATTTT
TRBD1,TRBV6-5,-,TRBJ1-2,CASSYYPTGAGYTF,TGTGCCAGCAGTTACTACCCGACAGGGGCTGGCTACACCTTC
-,TRBV5-1,-,TRBJ2-5,CASSPLVSETQYF,TGCGCCAGCAGCCCACTAGTATCAGAGACCCAGTACTTC
TRBD1,TRBV2,-,TRBJ1-5,CASSPDRERGQPQHF,TGTGCCAGCAGTCCGGACAGGGAAAGAGGACAGCCCCAGCATTTT
TRBD1,TRBV9,-,TRBJ1-2,CASSSTGHGYTF,TGTGCCAGCAGCTCGACAGGGCACGGCTACACCTTC
TRBD2,TRBV7-2,once,TRBJ2-5,CASSTSSSGGQETQYF,TGTGCCAGCAGCACCTCCTCTAGCGGGGGCCAAGAGACCCAGTACTTC
-,TRBV5-1,-,TRBJ1-2,CASSLTQAYGYTF,TGCGCCAGCAGCTTGACCCAAGCCTATGGCTACACCTTC
TRBD1,TRBV5-4,-,TRBJ1-1,CASSFGTGGTEAFF,TGTGCCAGCAGCTTTGGGACAGGGGGCACTGAAGCTTTCTTT
TRBD1,TRBV23-1,-,TRBJ1-1,CASSLDRGRLEAFF,TGCGCCAGCAGCCTGGACAGGGGTAGACTTGAAGCTTTCTTT
-,TRBV5-8,-,TRBJ1-6,CASSLAVTPLHF,TGTGCCAGCAGCTTGGCGGTAACACCCCTCCACTTT
TRBD2,TRBV2,-,TRBJ2-5,CASRAGVGKETQYF,TGTGCCAGCAGAGCGGGGGTTGGAAAAGAGACCCAGTACTTC
TRBD2,TRBV7-2,-,TRBJ2-7,CASRVGSGAGGPSEQYF,TGTGCCAGCAGAGTTGGGAGCGGAGCGGGGGGGCCATCCGAGCAGTACTTC
-,TRBV6-5,-,TRBJ1-5,CASATRVNQPQHF,TGTGCCAGCGCCACCAGGGTGAATCAGCCCCAGCATTTT
-,TRBV7-2,once,TRBJ1-6,CASSLVVSPLHF,TGTGCCAGCAGCTTAGTCGTGTCACCCCTCCACTTT
TRBD1,TRBV19,-,TRBJ1-5,CASSTGDRNNQPQHF,TGTGCCAGTAGTACGGGGGACAGGAACAATCAGCCCCAGCATTTT
-,TRBV5-4,-,TRBJ2-7,CASSRGGPYEQYF,TGTGCCAGCAGCAGGGGGGGGCCCTACGAGCAGTACTTC
TRBD1,TRBV14,-,TRBJ1-1,CASSPWGRGRDEAFF,TGTGCCAGCAGCCCATGGGGCAGGGGGCGTGATGAAGCTTTCTTT
TRBD1,TRBV14,-,TRBJ1-5,CASSQPGQGKPQHF,TGTGCCAGCAGCCAGCCGGGACAGGGGAAGCCCCAGCATTTT
-,TRBV30,-,TRBJ1-2,CAWSGTGALYGYTF,TGTGCCTGGAGCGGCACAGGAGCCCTCTATGGCTACACCTTC
-,TRBV6-5,-,TRBJ1-3,CASSVTATSGNTIYF,TGTGCCAGCAGTGTGACAGCGACGTCTGGAAACACCATATATTTT
-,TRBV27,-,TRBJ1-5,CASSLGANQPQHF,TGTGCCAGCAGTTTAGGGGCCAATCAGCCCCAGCATTTT
-,TRBV9,-,TRBJ1-4,CASSPGGKLFF,TGTGCCAGCAGCCCCGGGGGAAAACTGTTTTTT
-,TRBV9,-,TRBJ2-5,CASSGEEETQYF,TGTGCCAGCAGCGGCGAAGAAGAGACCCAGTACTTC
-,TRBV12-5,-,TRBJ2-7,CASGPELTYEQYF,TGTGCTAGTGGCCCGGAGTTGACCTACGAGCAGTACTTC
-,TRBV10-3,-,TRBJ1-5,CAISESQAVNQPQHF,TGTGCCATCAGTGAGTCTCAGGCAGTCAATCAGCCCCAGCATTTT
-,TRBV7-9,-,TRBJ2-3,CASSLDSGF,TGTGCCAGCAGCTTGGACTCTGGGTTT
-,TRBV5-1,-,TRBJ2-5,CASSGRYTIGGEETQYF,TGCGCCAGCAGCGGCCGGTATACTATCGGGGGAGAAGAGACCCAGTACTTC
-,TRBV7-6,-,TRBJ2-5,CASSPGPYSGETQYF,TGTGCCAGCAGCCCAGGACCTTACTCGGGGGAGACCCAGTACTTC
-,TRBV5-4,-,TRBJ2-7,CASKYDRHAYEQYF,TGTGCCAGCAAATACGACAGGCACGCCTACGAGCAGTACTTC
-,TRBV30,-,TRBJ1-3,CAWVPGSGNTIYF,TGTGCCTGGGTGCCAGGCTCTGGAAACACCATATATTTT
-,TRBV2,-,TRBJ1-4,CASSYSRNEKLFF,TGTGCCAGCAGCTACAGTAGAAATGAAAAACTGTTTTTT
-,TRBV2,-,TRBJ2-3,CASRLATDTQYF,TGTGCCAGCAGGCTAGCAACAGATACGCAGTATTTT
TRBD1,TRBV7-2,-,TRBJ1-4,CASSNGQGRGNEKLFF,TGTGCCAGCAGCAACGGACAGGGGAGGGGTAATGAAAAACTGTTTTTT
-,TRBV5-1,-,TRBJ2-2,CASSLVGNGELFF,TGCGCCAGCAGCTTGGTCGGGAACGGGGAGCTGTTTTTT
TRBD1,TRBV5-6,-,TRBJ1-2,CASGSGQNYGYTF,TGTGCCAGCGGTTCGGGACAGAACTATGGCTACACCTTC
-,TRBV14,few,TRBJ2-2,CASSRDFNTGELFF,TGTGCCAGCAGTCGGGACTTCAACACCGGGGAGCTGTTTTTT
-,TRBV27,-,TRBJ2-3,CASSFREWDTQYF,TGTGCCAGCAGTTTCCGAGAGTGGGATACGCAGTATTTT
-,TRBV7-9,-,TRBJ2-4,CASSSRTGQPFQYF,TGTGCCAGCAGCTCTCGGACCGGACAGCCTTTTCAGTACTTC
-,TRBV20-1,-,TRBJ1-1,CSARGGSVAFF,TGCAGTGCTAGAGGCGGCTCGGTAGCTTTCTTT
TRBD2,TRBV30,-,TRBJ2-3,CAWSVGLADTDTQYF,TGTGCCTGGAGTGTAGGACTAGCGGACACAGATACGCAGTATTTT
-,TRBV19,-,TRBJ1-1,CASTIIQGSGTEAFF,TGTGCCAGTACTATTATTCAGGGATCGGGCACTGAAGCTTTCTTT
TRBD2,TRBV7-2,-,TRBJ2-3,CASSLLRGGSTDTQYF,TGTGCCAGCAGCTTGCTTCGCGGGGGTAGCACAGATACGCAGTATTTT
-,TRBV11-1,-,TRBJ1-4,CASSLTSGTNEKLFF,TGTGCCAGCAGCCTTACGTCAGGAACTAATGAAAAACTGTTTTTT
-,TRBV19,-,TRBJ1-5,CASSIVGGNQPQHF,TGTGCCAGTAGTATAGTCGGCGGTAATCAGCCCCAGCATTTT
-,TRBV29-1,-,TRBJ2-1,CSVERTLRRGEQFF,TGCAGCGTTGAAAGGACTTTGCGGCGAGGGGAGCAGTTCTTC
-,TRBV30,-,TRBJ2-6,CAWSAIKPGQLSSGANVLTF,TGTGCCTGGAGTGCGATCAAACCGGGACAATTATCCTCTGGGGCCAACGTCCTGACTTTC
-,TRBV29-1,-,TRBJ2-3,CSVVRWPDTQYF,TGCAGCGTTGTAAGATGGCCAGATACGCAGTATTTT
-,TRBV6-1,-,TRBJ1-1,CASSISGGRTEAFF,TGTGCCAGCAGCATAAGCGGGGGGCGGACTGAAGCTTTCTTT
TRBD2,TRBV9,-,TRBJ2-5,CASSALAVGETQYF,TGTGCCAGCAGCGCCCTAGCGGTTGGAGAGACCCAGTACTTC
-,TRBV5-1,-,TRBJ2-2,CASSPDLATGELFF,TGCGCCAGCAGCCCGGACCTAGCGACCGGGGAGCTGTTTTTT
-,TRBV15,-,TRBJ2-2,CATSRDEGQNTGELFF,TGTGCCACCAGCAGAGACGAGGGACAGAACACCGGGGAGCTGTTTTTT
TRBD1,TRBV30,-,TRBJ1-1,CAWSWDRGRGAFF,TGTGCCTGGAGTTGGGACAGGGGGCGCGGGGCTTTCTTT
-,TRBV5-1,few,TRBJ2-3,CASSGTSPGAQYF,TGCGCCAGCAGCGGGACTTCCCCCGGGGCGCAGTATTTT
-,TRBV27,few,TRBJ1-3,CASSPQTGAGNTIYF,TGTGCCAGCAGTCCCCAAACCGGGGCTGGAAACACCATATATTTT